One sample yielded the 29 T cell receptor beta chains listed below, sequenced in a study of T cells in Graves' hyperthyroidism and ophthalmopathy. The CDR3 regions of TCR beta were amplified from RNA transcripts. HTBI primers drove first-round RT-PCR of the TCR CDR3. TCRdb called the multiplex PCR reads again in MiXCR, with one record for every CDR3 protein. The top ten clones hold 4.3% of a sample with 550,000 to 700,000 distinct CDR3 sequences, roughly 14% of them seen once. The sequenced material came from blood. All receptors derive from a woman in her thirties or forties with Graves' ophthalmopathy.

DNA of the CDR3: TGTGCCATCAGTACAGCTGGAAACACCATATATTTT. Encoded protein: CAISTAGNTIYF. The chain joins TRBV10-3 to TRBJ1-3, with D uncertain. V gave up 5 bases and J gave up 2 bases, with 4 bases separating them. The CDR3 extends over 12 amino acids. The germline V gene encodes CDR1 ENHRY and CDR2 SYGVKD.

This clonotype was picked up many times. The chain employs TRBV25-1 and TRBJ1-2, with 8 nucleotides matching TRBD1. Trimming removed 1 base from V and 7 bases from J; junction bases left unmatched: 8. This CDR3 has 15 residues. Germline loops: CDR1 MGHDK, CDR2 SYGVNS. The CDR3: CASSESTTGVGGYTF. CDR3 DNA: TGTGCCAGCAGTGAATCCACGACAGGGGTCGGTGGCTACACCTTC.

This clonotype has ten or more counts. CDR3 nucleotides: TGTGCCATCAACTTGGGGGAGAGGGCGGAGACCCAGTACTTC. Protein product: CAINLGERAETQYF. The chain has TRBV14 and TRBJ2-5, with D possibly called TRBD1 or TRBD2 (5 bases each). V was pared by 10 bases and J by 5 bases, with 20 bases between. Germline V CDR1 and CDR2: SGHDN, FVKESK. This CDR3 comprises 14 residues.

This clonotype was picked up many times. The chain links TRBV19 to TRBJ2-7; the D gene is possibly TRBD2 (5 bases). V was cut by 5 bases and J by 7 bases, with 12 bases left in between. From germline, CDR1 is LNHDA and CDR2 SQIVND (reference sequence). The CDR3 spans 12 residues. CDR3 nucleotides: TGTGCCAGTAGTCCCCCGGACTCTGAGCAGTACTTC. It encodes CASSPPDSEQYF.

This clonotype was observed at least ten times. V usage is TRBV6-2 or TRBV6-3 and J usage is TRBJ2-2; 12 bases are shared with TRBD2. CDR1 is MNHEY, CDR2 SVGEGT, per germline. The V segment lost 5 bases and the J segment 1 base; nucleotides outside the gene matches: 5. The CDR3 length is 17 residues. DNA for the CDR3: TGTGCCAGCAGTCCTAAACTAGCGGGAGGGAACACCGGGGAGCTGTTTTTT. Translated: CASSPKLAGGNTGELFF.

This rearrangement joins TRBV7-9 to TRBJ2-5, with a possible D match to TRBD2 (6 bases). CDR3 length equals 15 residues. V gave up 2 bases and J gave up 3 bases, with 13 bases separating them. Germline CDR1 and CDR2: SEHNR and FQNEAQ (reference sequence). In DNA, the CDR3 is TGTGCCAGCAGCTTATTGAGGGAGCGGGAAGAGACCCAGTACTTC. As protein: CASSLLREREETQYF.

At least ten counts were recorded for this clonotype. V and J are TRBV2 and TRBJ1-3, with 7 bases lining up with TRBD1. The trim removed 7 bases at V and 0 bases at J, leaving 6 bases unmatched. In germline, CDR1 is SNHLY, CDR2 FYNNEI. This CDR3 spans 15 amino acids. The CDR3 nucleotides read TGTGCCAGCAAGGGGACAGCATTCTCTGGAAACACCATATATTTT. It codes for CASKGTAFSGNTIYF.

This clonotype was seen many times. The rearrangement links TRBV6-2 or TRBV6-3 to TRBJ2-7; D is unresolved. Trimming took 6 bases from V and 2 from J, leaving 14 bases between them. This CDR3 spans 14 amino acids. Germline V gives CDR1 MNHEY, CDR2 SVGEGT. The chain's CDR3 is CASSNLWMTYEQYF. For the CDR3, the DNA is TGTGCCAGCAGCAATCTCTGGATGACCTACGAGCAGTACTTC.

The V call is TRBV27, the J call TRBJ1-1; D is possibly TRBD1 (5 bases). Germline V gene sequence: CDR1 MNHEY, CDR2 SMNVEV (reference sequence). V gave up 7 bases and J gave up 12 bases, with 21 bases separating them. The CDR3 consists of 13 residues. CDR3: CASTGEGQGRTFF. The CDR3, as DNA: TGTGCCAGCACCGGTGAGGGGCAGGGAAGAACTTTCTTT.

Concerning this clonotype itself: Germline is not matched at one junction end, which may reflect a read error. The rearrangement links TRBV11-1 to TRBJ2-7; a weak D match, TRBD2 (5 bases). This CDR3 is 14 amino acids long. Germline lookup yields CDR1 SGHAT and CDR2 FQDESV (reference sequence). In nucleotides, the CDR3 is TGTGTCAGCAGCCCCCGAAGGGAGCTCTACGAGCAGTACTTC. Translation: CVSSPRRELYEQYF. The whole variable domain, filled in from reference TRBV11-1 and TRBJ2-7, reads EAEVAQSPRYKITEKSQAVAFWCDPISGHATLYWYRQILGQGPELLVQFQDESVVDDSQLPKDRFSAERLKGVDSTLKIQPAELGDSAMYLCVSSPRRELYEQYFGPGTRLTVT.

There are many counts of this clonotype. The chain is built from TRBV6-1 and TRBJ2-2; no reliable D call. Deletions cut 6 bases from V and 1 base from J, with 3 bases between. This CDR3 comprises 12 residues. CDR1 is MNHNS, CDR2 SASEGT, per germline. The CDR3 is CASRRNTGELFF. CDR3 in DNA: TGTGCCAGCAGGAGGAACACCGGGGAGCTGTTTTTT.

This clonotype was picked up a small number of times. The chain links TRBV7-8 to TRBJ2-5, with D possibly matching TRBD2 (6 bases). The germline V and J ends were trimmed by 0 bases and 9 bases, with 14 bases remaining between them. Germline lookup yields CDR1 SGHVS and CDR2 FQNEAQ. The CDR3 covers 14 residues. CDR3 sequence: CASSLAAASVAQYF. The CDR3 bases are TGTGCCAGCAGCTTAGCGGCGGCTAGCGTTGCCCAGTACTTC.

This clonotype appeared many times. The chain links TRBV20-1 to TRBJ1-2; 7 positions match TRBD1. Per the germline V gene, CDR1 is DFQATT and CDR2 is SNEGSKA (reference sequence). The CDR3 is 15 residues long. The V segment lost 0 bases and the J segment 2 bases; nucleotides outside the gene matches: 6. The CDR3 loop is CSAREGQILNYGYTF. Here the CDR3 DNA reads TGCAGTGCTAGAGAGGGACAGATCTTAAACTATGGCTACACCTTC.

Comments on this clonotype: Given a much more abundant clone one base away, this may be a read error. The chain employs TRBV7-9 and TRBJ1-2, with a possible D match to TRBD1 (6 bases). This CDR3 spans 13 amino acids. V was clipped by 8 bases and J by 5 bases, with 15 bases between them. Germline V gene lookup returns CDR1 SEHNR and CDR2 FQNEAQ (reference sequence). CDR3 nucleotide sequence: TGTGCCAGCGATGGGTATCAGGGGTATGGCTACACCTTC. Protein sequence: CASDGYQGYGYTF. Filled out from reference TRBV7-9 and TRBJ1-2, the complete variable domain reads DTGVSQNPRHKITKRGQNVTFRCDPISEHNRLYWYRQTLGQGPEFLTYFQNEAQLEKSRLLSDRFSAERPKGSFSTLEIQRTEQGDSAMYLCASDGYQGYGYTFGSGTRLTVV.

There are many counts of this clonotype. This rearrangement joins TRBV27 to TRBJ2-7; unclear D gene. This CDR3 has 10 residues. The germline V and J ends were trimmed by 8 bases and 7 bases, with 9 bases remaining between them. Germline loops: CDR1 MNHEY, CDR2 SMNVEV (reference sequence). CDR3 amino acids: CASPRVEQYF. In nucleotides, the CDR3 is TGTGCCAGCCCTCGGGTGGAGCAGTACTTC.

This clonotype has ten or more counts. This may be a read error, as it is one base from a much larger clone. The chain employs TRBV6-1 and TRBJ2-5, with 8 bases identical to TRBD1. The V and J ends lost 5 bases and 3 bases, in that order; junction bases with no gene match: 5. Germline V gene data show CDR1 as MNHNS and CDR2 as SASEGT. The CDR3 has 14 amino acids. CDR3 residues: CASSLRTGKETQYF. The CDR3 DNA follows: TGTGCCAGCAGTCTCCGGACAGGGAAAGAGACCCAGTACTTC.

This clonotype has only a few counts. This chain joins TRBV6-2 or TRBV6-3 and TRBJ2-7; D call uncertain. CDR1 and CDR2 from the germline V gene are MNHEY and SVGEGT. The germline V and J ends were trimmed by 0 bases and 6 bases, with 12 bases remaining between them. The CDR3 consists of 14 residues. The CDR3 reads CASSYSRSDGEQYF. The DNA of the CDR3 is TGTGCCAGCAGTTACTCCAGGTCCGATGGCGAGCAGTACTTC.

The J gene is TRBJ2-7, the V gene TRBV12-3 or TRBV12-4, with TRBD2 matching over 10 bases. The V segment lost 4 bases and the J segment 3 bases; nucleotides outside the gene matches: 6. The CDR3 runs to 15 residues. The CDR3 reads CASSSEGLAFYEQYF. CDR3 bases: TGTGCCAGCAGTTCGGAGGGACTAGCGTTCTACGAGCAGTACTTC.

This clonotype was counted many times. V and J are TRBV2 and TRBJ2-5, with 11 bases that match TRBD2. CDR1 and CDR2 (germline): SNHLY, FYNNEI. V was clipped by 6 bases and J by 5 bases; unmatched bases: 8. The CDR3 is made up of 15 amino acids. CDR3 sequence (DNA): TGTGCCAGCAGACCCACTAGCGGGAGTACGGAGACCCAGTACTTC. As protein: CASRPTSGSTETQYF.

Concerning this clonotype: Being one base from a much bigger clone, this may be a read error. V and J are TRBV6-2 or TRBV6-3 and TRBJ2-7; TRBD2 matches at 13 bases. CDR1 MNHEY and CDR2 SVGEGT come from the germline V gene. CDR3 length equals 17 residues. The CDR3 DNA sequence: TGTGCCGGCAGTCACATGGGGACTAGCGGGGAGAACTACGAGCAGTACTTC. Its translation is CAGSHMGTSGENYEQYF.

The chain recombines TRBV6-1 with TRBJ2-2; the D gene could be TRBD1 or TRBD2 (6 bases each). The CDR3 spans 14 residues. Per the germline V gene, CDR1 is MNHNS and CDR2 is SASEGT. The germline V and J ends were trimmed by 11 bases and 6 bases, with 19 bases remaining between them. The CDR3 loop is CASTGGYPSGELFF. As DNA, the CDR3 is TGTGCCTCCACCGGGGGCTATCCCTCCGGGGAGCTGTTTTTT.

This clonotype was counted many times. The chain joins TRBV7-9 to TRBJ1-2; TRBD1 matches at 7 bases. Germline V CDR1 and CDR2: SEHNR, FQNEAQ (reference sequence). The CDR3 consists of 14 residues. V lost 5 bases to trimming and J lost 7 bases; unmatched junction nucleotides: 10. This chain's CDR3 is CASSPTGTDLGYTF. CDR3 DNA: TGTGCCAGCAGCCCGACCGGGACAGACCTTGGCTACACCTTC.

On this clonotype itself: A much larger clone lies a single base off, so this may be a read error. The DNA for the CDR3 is TGTCCCAGCAGCTCGGGGAGTCAGAGATACTTC. Translated, it gives CPSSSGSQRYF. The J gene is TRBJ2-5, the V gene TRBV7-8; D is perhaps TRBD2 (5 bases). Germline V CDR1 and CDR2: SGHVS, FQNEAQ. This CDR3 is built from 11 residues.

At least ten counts were recorded for this clonotype. J is TRBJ1-2 and V is TRBV10-2; no clear D gene. This CDR3 is built from 13 residues. Trimming cost V 4 bases and J 7 bases, with 13 bases left between them. Germline V gives CDR1 WSHSY, CDR2 SAAADI. CDR3 in DNA: TGCGCCAGCAGTGCCAGGAAACGGGGTGGCTACACCTTC. Translated, it gives CASSARKRGGYTF.

This clonotype was detected ten times or more. The genes are TRBV7-8 and TRBJ1-1; D may be TRBD1 (6 bases). The CDR3 contains 14 residues. The V end lost 5 bases, the J end lost 4 bases, and 14 bases lay between the germline ends. From germline, CDR1 is SGHVS and CDR2 FQNEAQ. The chain's CDR3 is CASSPRTQGTEAFF. The CDR3 DNA reads TGTGCCAGCAGCCCCAGGACACAGGGCACTGAAGCTTTCTTT. Together with reference TRBV7-8 and TRBJ1-1, the CDR3 gives the full variable domain: GAGVSQSPRYKVAKRGQDVALRCDPISGHVSLFWYQQALGQGPEFLTYFQNEAQLDKSGLPSDRFFAERPEGSVSTLKIQRTQQEDSAVYLCASSPRTQGTEAFFGQGTRLTVV.

This clonotype was counted ten times or more. The V gene is TRBV2, the J gene TRBJ1-2; no firm D call. V was clipped by 5 bases and J by 4 bases, with 5 bases between them. The CDR3 sequence is 11 residues long. Germline V gene lookup returns CDR1 SNHLY and CDR2 FYNNEI. The CDR3 loop reads CASSLAYGYTF. The CDR3, as DNA: TGTGCCAGCAGTCTGGCCTATGGCTACACCTTC.

Ten or more counts support this clonotype. V and J are TRBV18 and TRBJ1-5; 8 positions agree with TRBD1. The CDR3 consists of 18 residues. Germline V CDR1 and CDR2: KGHSH, LQKENI. V dropped 4 bases and J dropped 0; count of bases not matched to a gene: 11. The CDR3 nucleotides read TGTGCCAGCTCACTTTCCCGGACAGGGTCGGGTAGCAATCAGCCCCAGCATTTT. As protein: CASSLSRTGSGSNQPQHF.

This chain joins TRBV6-5 and TRBJ2-1; no reliable D call. CDR3 length: 15 amino acids. Trimming removed 0 bases at V and 4 bases at J, with 10 bases between. CDR1 and CDR2 (germline): MNHEY, SVGAGI. CDR3 bases: TGTGCCAGCAGTTACTCCCCTCAACCTTACAATGAGCAGTTCTTC. This translates into CASSYSPQPYNEQFF.

Ten or more counts support this clonotype. This chain links TRBV20-1 with TRBJ2-7; 7 bases match TRBD2. The CDR3 loop spans 13 amino acids. CDR1 is DFQATT and CDR2 is SNEGSKA in the germline V gene (reference sequence). Losses at the gene ends were 3 bases for V and 2 bases for J; bases not matched to a gene: 4. The chain's CDR3 is CSASTSATYEQYF. The DNA for the CDR3 is TGCAGTGCTAGTACTAGCGCTACCTACGAGCAGTACTTC.